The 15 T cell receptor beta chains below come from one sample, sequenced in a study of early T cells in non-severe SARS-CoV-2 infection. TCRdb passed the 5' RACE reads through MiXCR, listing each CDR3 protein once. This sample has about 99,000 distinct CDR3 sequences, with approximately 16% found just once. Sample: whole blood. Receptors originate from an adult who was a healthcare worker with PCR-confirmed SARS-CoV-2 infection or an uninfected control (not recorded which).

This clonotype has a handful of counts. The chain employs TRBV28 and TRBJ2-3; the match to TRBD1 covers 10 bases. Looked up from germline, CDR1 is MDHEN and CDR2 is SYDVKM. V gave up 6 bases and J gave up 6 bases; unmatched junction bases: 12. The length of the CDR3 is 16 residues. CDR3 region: CASSPRTGGLRDTQYF. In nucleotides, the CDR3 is TGTGCCAGCAGCCCCCGGACAGGGGGACTACGGGATACGCAGTATTTT.

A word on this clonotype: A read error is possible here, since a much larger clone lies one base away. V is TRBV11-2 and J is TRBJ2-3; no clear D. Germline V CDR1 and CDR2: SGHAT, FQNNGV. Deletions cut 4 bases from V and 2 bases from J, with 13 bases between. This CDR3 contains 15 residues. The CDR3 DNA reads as TGTGCCAGCAGCTCCCGAGGAAGAGACACAGATACGCAGTATTTT. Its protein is CASSSRGRDTDTQYF.

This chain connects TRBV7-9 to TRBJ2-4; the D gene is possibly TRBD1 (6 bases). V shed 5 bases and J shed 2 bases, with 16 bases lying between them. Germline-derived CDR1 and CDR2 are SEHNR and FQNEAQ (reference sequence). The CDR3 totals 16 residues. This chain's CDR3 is CASSPGDTRPKNIQYF. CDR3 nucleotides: TGTGCCAGCAGCCCCGGGGACACCAGACCCAAAAACATTCAGTACTTC.

CDR3 region: CASSDSKGGFTDTQYF. For the CDR3, the DNA is TGTGCCAGCAGTGACTCGAAAGGGGGATTCACAGATACGCAGTATTTT. This sequence joins TRBV6-4 and TRBJ2-3, with D perhaps matching TRBD1 (6 bases). V lost 0 bases and J 2 bases, leaving 12 bases between the germline ends. The CDR3 covers 16 residues. Germline CDR1 MRHNA, CDR2 SNTAGT.

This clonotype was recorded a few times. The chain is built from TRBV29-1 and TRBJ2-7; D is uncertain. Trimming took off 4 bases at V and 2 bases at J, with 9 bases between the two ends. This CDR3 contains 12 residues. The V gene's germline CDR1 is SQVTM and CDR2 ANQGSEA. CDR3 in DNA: TGCAGCGTTGTACTCCTGACCTACGAGCAGTACTTC. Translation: CSVVLLTYEQYF.

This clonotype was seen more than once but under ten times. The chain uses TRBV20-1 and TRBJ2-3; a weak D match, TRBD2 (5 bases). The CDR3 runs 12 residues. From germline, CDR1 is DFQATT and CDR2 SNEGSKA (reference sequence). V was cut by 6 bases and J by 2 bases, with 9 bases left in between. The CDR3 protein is CSAPTNTDTQYF. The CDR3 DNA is TGCAGTGCCCCGACTAACACAGATACGCAGTATTTT.

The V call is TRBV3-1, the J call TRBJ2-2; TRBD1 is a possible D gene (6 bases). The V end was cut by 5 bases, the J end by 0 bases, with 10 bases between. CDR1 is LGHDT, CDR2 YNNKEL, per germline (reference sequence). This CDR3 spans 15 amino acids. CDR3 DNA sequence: TGTGCCAGCAGCACCAGACAGGCGAACACCGGGGAGCTGTTTTTT. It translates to CASSTRQANTGELFF. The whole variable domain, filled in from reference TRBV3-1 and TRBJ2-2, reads DTAVSQTPKYLVTQMGNDKSIKCEQNLGHDTMYWYKQDSKKFLKIMFSYNNKELIINETVPNRFSPKSPDKAHLNLHINSLELGDSAVYFCASSTRQANTGELFFGEGSRLTVL.

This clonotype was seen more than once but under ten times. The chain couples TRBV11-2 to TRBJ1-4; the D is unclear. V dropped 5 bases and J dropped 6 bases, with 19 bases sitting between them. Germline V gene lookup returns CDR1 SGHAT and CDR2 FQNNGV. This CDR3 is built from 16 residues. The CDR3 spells CASSNRTPWAYEKLFF. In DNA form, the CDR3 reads TGTGCCAGCAGCAATCGGACCCCATGGGCTTATGAAAAACTGTTTTTT.

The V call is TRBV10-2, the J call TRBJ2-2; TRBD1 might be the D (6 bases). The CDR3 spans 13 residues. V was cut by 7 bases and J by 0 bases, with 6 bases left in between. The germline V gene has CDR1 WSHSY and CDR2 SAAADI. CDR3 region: CASTGANTGELFF. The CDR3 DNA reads TGCGCCAGCACAGGGGCGAACACCGGGGAGCTGTTTTTT.

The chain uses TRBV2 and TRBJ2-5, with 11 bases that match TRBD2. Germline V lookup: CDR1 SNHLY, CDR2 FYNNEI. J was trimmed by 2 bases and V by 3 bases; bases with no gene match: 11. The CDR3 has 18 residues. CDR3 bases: TGTGCCAGCAGTGACCGGGAGGGACTAGCGGAGTTACAAGAGACCCAGTACTTC. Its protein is CASSDREGLAELQETQYF.

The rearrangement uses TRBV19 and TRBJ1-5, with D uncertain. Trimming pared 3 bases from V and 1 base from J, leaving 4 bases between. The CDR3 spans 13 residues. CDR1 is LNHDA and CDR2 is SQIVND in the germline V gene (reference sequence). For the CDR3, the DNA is TGTGCCAGTAGTATGGTAAGCAATCAGCCCCAGCATTTT. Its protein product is CASSMVSNQPQHF.

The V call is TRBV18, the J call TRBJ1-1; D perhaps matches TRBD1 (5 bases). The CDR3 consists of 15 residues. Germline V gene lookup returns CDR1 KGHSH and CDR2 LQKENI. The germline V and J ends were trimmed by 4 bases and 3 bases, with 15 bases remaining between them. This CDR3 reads CASSRSGVTDTEAFF. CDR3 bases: TGTGCCAGCTCACGATCGGGGGTTACGGACACTGAAGCTTTCTTT. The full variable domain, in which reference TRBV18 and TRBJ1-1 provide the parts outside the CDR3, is NAGVMQNPRHLVRRRGQEARLRCSPMKGHSHVYWYRQLPEEGLKFMVYLQKENIIDESGMPKERFSAEFPKEGPSILRIQQVVRGDSAAYFCASSRSGVTDTEAFFGQGTRLTVV.

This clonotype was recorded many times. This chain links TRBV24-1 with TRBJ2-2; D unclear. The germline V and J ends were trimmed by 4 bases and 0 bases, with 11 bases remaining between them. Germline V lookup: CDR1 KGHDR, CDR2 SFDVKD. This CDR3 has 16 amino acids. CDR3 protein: CATSDSRRANTGELFF. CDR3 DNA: TGTGCCACCAGTGACTCACGGAGAGCGAACACCGGGGAGCTGTTTTTT.

The CDR3 DNA reads as TGCAGTGCTAGTACGGGAGGTTGGGGCAATGAGCAGTTCTTC. This codes for CSASTGGWGNEQFF. The chain joins TRBV20-1 to TRBJ2-1; 7 positions match TRBD2. With V trimmed by 3 bases and J by 6 bases, 8 bases remained unmatched. This CDR3 is 14 amino acids long. The germline V gene has CDR1 DFQATT and CDR2 SNEGSKA (reference sequence).

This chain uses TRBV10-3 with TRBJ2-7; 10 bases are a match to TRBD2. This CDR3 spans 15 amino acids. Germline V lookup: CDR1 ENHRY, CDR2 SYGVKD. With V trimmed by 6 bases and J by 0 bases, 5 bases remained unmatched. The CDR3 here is CAIRNSSGGSYEQYF. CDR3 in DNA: TGTGCCATCAGGAATTCTAGCGGGGGCTCCTACGAGCAGTACTTC.